This T cell receptor beta chain is drawn from a study of CD8 T cells in ankylosing spondylitis. Findings and limits, study-wide: A motif of eight highly homologous TCR beta variants was seen as apparently characteristic of ankylosing spondylitis blood.

Trimming at V came to 3 bases and at J to 3 bases, leaving 8 bases not matched to a gene. This CDR3 region has 14 residues. Looked up from germline, CDR1 is DFQATT and CDR2 is SNEGSKA (reference sequence). This clonotype was seen repeatedly, ten times or more. Its specificity is not known. TCRdb processed the 5' RACE reads anew with MiXCR; each CDR3 protein has one entry. The sample includes 240,000 or so distinct CDR3 sequences, roughly a tenth of them seen just once. The sequence came from a male donor with ankylosing spondylitis or in good health (not recorded which). This chain joins TRBV20-1 and TRBJ2-7, with 7 nucleotides matching TRBD2. Sequenced sample: blood, either unsorted or a sorted T cell fraction (not recorded which). CDR3: CSARVAGLLYEQYF. In DNA, the CDR3 is TGCAGTGCTAGGGTGGCGGGACTACTCTACGAGCAGTACTTC.